The clone carrying this T cell receptor beta chain was seen at least ten times. Its antigen is as yet unknown. The data are from a study of T cells in Graves' hyperthyroidism and ophthalmopathy. Findings of the study overall: Among thyroid clonotypes expanded above 0.001, most also appeared in blood.

Using RNA transcripts as the source, TCR beta CDR3 regions were amplified. Using the HTBI primer set, a first-round RT-PCR was run on the TCR CDR3. Via MiXCR, TCRdb re-called the multiplex PCR reads, giving one row per CDR3 protein. This sample carries under 300,000 distinct CDR3 sequences, 22% of them seen once, and the ten largest clones take about 60%. The CDR3 is 15 amino acids. The V and J ends lost 3 bases and 2 bases respectively, with 12 bases between them. The germline CDR1 and CDR2 sequences are SNHLY and FYNNEI. Isolation of PBMCs was performed on about 10 ml fresh peripheral blood. Sequencing was carried out using blood. The gene calls are TRBV2 and TRBJ2-3; D is unresolved. This receptor was obtained from a young man with Graves' ophthalmopathy. For the CDR3, the DNA is TGTGCCAGCAGTGACGTGGAGCGAGACACAGATACGCAGTATTTT. Residues: CASSDVERDTDTQYF.